These T cell receptor beta chains were read from a single sample in a study of Ad26.COV2.S vaccination and SARS-CoV-2 variants. Sequenced by immunoSEQ multiplex PCR; TCRdb stores in-frame clones only, minus some. The sample includes fewer than 500,000 clones, 80% to 95% of them seen just once. Sequenced here: peripheral blood, sampled in a trial of Ad26.COV2.S vaccine versus placebo. The origin of the receptors is a person between 18 and 65 years old who received the Ad26.COV2.S COVID-19 vaccine or a placebo. Both conserved end residues are part of each CDR3. Fields, in order: J gene, D gene, V gene, clone size, CDR3 DNA, CDR3 protein. The D gene is left open where the match is weak. Only part of the rows carry a size: once, few, many, or a class if the clone is expanded.

>TRBJ2-2|TRBD2|TRBV6-1|-
TGTGCCAGCAGTGGTTGGGGACTAGCGGGAGTCCGAAGTAGGGGGGAGCTGTTTTTT
CASSGWGLAGVRSRGELFF
>TRBJ2-7|-|TRBV6-5|once
TGTGCCAGCAGTTTCAGAACATCTCCCTACGAGCAGTACTTC
CASSFRTSPYEQYF
>TRBJ2-3|TRBD1|TRBV19|-
TGTGCCAGTAGCGGTAACAGGGGGGATACGCAGTATTTT
CASSGNRGDTQYF
>TRBJ2-3|-|TRBV12-2|-
TGTGCAAGTCCCTTCTGGCCTAGATGCACAGATACGCAGTATTTT
CASPFWPRCTDTQYF
>TRBJ2-2|-|TRBV6-4|-
TGTGCCAGCAGTGAGATGGAGAACACCGGGGAGCTGTTTTTT
CASSEMENTGELFF
>TRBJ2-1|TRBD1|TRBV27|-
TGTGCCAGCAGTTCCAACAGGGGTCTAAACTACAATGAGCAGTTCTTC
CASSSNRGLNYNEQFF
>TRBJ2-6|-|TRBV5-1|-
TGCGCCAGCAGCTTGGCCGACGGAATATCAAACTCTGGGGCCAACGTCCTGACTTTC
CASSLADGISNSGANVLTF
>TRBJ2-1|-|TRBV7-9|-
TGTGCCAGCAGCTTAAGTAATGAGCAGTTCTTC
CASSLSNEQFF
>TRBJ2-1|-|TRBV4-3|-
TGCGCCAGCAGCCAAGGAACAGGCCCTAACTACAATGAGCAGTTCTTC
CASSQGTGPNYNEQFF
>TRBJ2-5|-|TRBV29-1|once
TGCAGCGTTGATTCCGCGGACCAAGAGACCCAGTACTTC
CSVDSADQETQYF
>TRBJ1-5|TRBD1|TRBV19|-
TGTGCCAGTACCTTTAACCGGGACAGATATTATAGCAATCAGCCCCAGCATTTT
CASTFNRDRYYSNQPQHF
>TRBJ2-1|TRBD2|TRBV11-3|few
TGTGCCAGCAGCCCGACTAGCGGGACCTACAATGAGCAGTTCTTC
CASSPTSGTYNEQFF
>TRBJ2-7|TRBD2|TRBV9|-
TGTGCCAGCAGCCGGGGGGCGGGAGGTCTCTACGAGCAGTACTTC
CASSRGAGGLYEQYF
>TRBJ1-2|-|TRBV29-1|once
TGCAGCGCCAGCCCAGGGGATGGCTATGGCTACACCTTC
CSASPGDGYGYTF
>TRBJ1-1|-|TRBV6-6|-
TGTGCCAGCAGTGACCTGGGGGATGGCACTGAAGCTTTCTTT
CASSDLGDGTEAFF
>TRBJ2-1|-|TRBV10-3|-
TGTGCCATCTGGGGACAAAGATACAATGAGCAGTTCTTC
CAIWGQRYNEQFF
>TRBJ2-2|TRBD2|TRBV3-1/TRBV3-2|-
TGTGCCAGCAGCCATAGAGCGGGAAGGGGCGGGGAGCTGTTTTTT
CASSHRAGRGGELFF
>TRBJ1-1|-|TRBV19|-
TGTGCCAGTAGTACAAACGAGGGGGTTACTGAAGCTTTCTTT
CASSTNEGVTEAFF
>TRBJ2-5|-|TRBV6-5|-
TGTGCCAGCAGCGCCATGACCGTGGAGACCCAGTACTTC
CASSAMTVETQYF
>TRBJ1-2|-|TRBV15|few
TGTGCCACCAGCAGAGATTCTATGGGCAGGGCGGATGGCTACACCTTC
CATSRDSMGRADGYTF
>TRBJ2-5|-|TRBV5-4|-
TGTGCCAGCAGCCGGGCGGCAGGGCAAGAGACCCAGTACTTC
CASSRAAGQETQYF
>TRBJ2-4|TRBD1|TRBV3-1/TRBV3-2|-
TGTGCCAGCAGCCGGGACACAGGGGAATGGAACATTCAGTACTTC
CASSRDTGEWNIQYF
>TRBJ1-1|-|TRBV27|few
TGTGCCAGCAGGCGATACAAAACTGAGAACACTGAAGCTTTCTTT
CASRRYKTENTEAFF
>TRBJ1-4|-|TRBV5-8|-
TGTGCCAGCAGCAGCGGACAGTCTTCAACTAATGAAAAACTGTTTTTT
CASSSGQSSTNEKLFF
>TRBJ2-1|TRBD2|TRBV9|-
TGTGCCAGCAGCGTAGGTGGGCTAGCGGTCTACAATGAGCAGTTCTTC
CASSVGGLAVYNEQFF
>TRBJ2-1|-|TRBV21-1|-
TGTGCCAGCAGCAGGGGCGCTGCCGGCCCCTACAATGAGCAGTTCTTC
CASSRGAAGPYNEQFF
>TRBJ2-1|TRBD2|TRBV9|-
TGTGCCAGCAGCCCCTTAGCGGGAGCGGCTGAGCAGTTCTTC
CASSPLAGAAEQFF
>TRBJ2-7|TRBD1|TRBV6-5|few
TGTGCCAGCAGTCAACCGGGACAGGGTTTCGAGCAGTACTTC
CASSQPGQGFEQYF
>TRBJ2-7|-|TRBV20-1|-
TGCAGTGCCAGATGGCGGTCCGAGCAGTACTTC
CSARWRSEQYF
>TRBJ2-5|-|TRBV30|-
TGTGCCTGGGGGACACCACGGGTTCAAGAGACCCAGTACTTC
CAWGTPRVQETQYF
>TRBJ2-7|-|TRBV20-1|-
TGCAGTGCAGCTCCCTCCTACGAGCAGTACTTC
CSAAPSYEQYF
>TRBJ1-2|TRBD1|TRBV29-1|-
TGCAGCATTAGTCGCGGACAGGGGGCGTATGGCTACACCTTC
CSISRGQGAYGYTF
>TRBJ2-7|-|TRBV5-1|-
TGCGCCAGCCGGGAATCCTACGAGCAGTACTTC
CASRESYEQYF
>TRBJ2-5|-|TRBV4-3|once
TGCGCCAGCAGCCAAGATAAGTGGGAGACCCAGTACTTC
CASSQDKWETQYF
>TRBJ1-2|TRBD1|TRBV6-6|once
TGTGCCAGCATCCATGGACAGGGGGTGGGTGGCTACACCTTC
CASIHGQGVGGYTF
>TRBJ2-1|-|TRBV5-1|-
TGCGCCAGCAGCTTGGTTTGGGGGAACGACAATGAGCAGTTCTTC
CASSLVWGNDNEQFF
>TRBJ1-1|-|TRBV5-8|few
TGTGCCAGCAGCTTTCCTCTACGACAGAACACTGAAGCTTTCTTT
CASSFPLRQNTEAFF
>TRBJ2-7|TRBD2|TRBV3-1/TRBV3-2|-
TGTGCCAGCAGCCTTAGCGGGAGTAGCTCCTACGAGCAGTACTTC
CASSLSGSSSYEQYF
>TRBJ1-5|TRBD1|TRBV4-3|once
TGCGCCAGCAGCCCCGGGACAGTTCCCGGACAGCCCCAGCATTTT
CASSPGTVPGQPQHF